This entry features one T cell receptor beta chain sequence. This sample was taken from a study of cytomegalovirus exposure and HLA in healthy donors. In the PCR, 60 Vbeta and 13 Jbeta primers were used. The protocol was immunoSEQ multiplex PCR, while the TCRdb copy is restricted to in-frame clones and leaves out a portion. This repertoire includes roughly 27,000 clones. Deletions cut 6 bases from V and 7 bases from J, with 15 bases between. CDR1 is LNHDA, CDR2 SQIVND, per germline (reference sequence). The CDR3 is made up of 13 amino acids. V and J are TRBV19 and TRBJ1-1; D call uncertain. The receptor was derived from a man aged 25-40 years in good health and CMV-seronegative. Specimen: PBMCs. The CDR3 here is CASSPYEVGEAFF. The DNA for the CDR3 is TGTGCCAGTAGCCCGTATGAAGTCGGTGAAGCTTTCTTT.